The 20 T cell receptor beta chains reported below all come from one sample, sequenced in a study of blood T cell repertoires in COVID-19 (dated by TCRdb to 2018 to 2020). The method was the immunoSEQ multiplex PCR assay. TCRdb mirrors the immuneACCESS table, restricted to in-frame sequences. Some clones are absent from its copies; in checked studies, under half trace to an unresolved V gene, and the reason for the others is unknown. The sample table lists roughly 120,000 clones, 88% of them with a count of one. The top ten hold 3% to 3.5% of the sample. The source material was peripheral blood. The receptors were sampled from a woman in her forties or fifties with acute or convalescent COVID-19.

This clone was recorded a few times. The rearrangement uses TRBV28 and TRBJ1-3, with 8 positions matching TRBD1. CDR1 and CDR2 (germline): MDHEN, SYDVKM. The CDR3 length is 16 residues. Germline trimming cut 1 base from V and 2 bases from J; bases unmatched to any gene: 4. CDR3 residues: CASSLFQGAAGNTIYF. CDR3 coding DNA: TGTGCCAGCAGTTTATTTCAGGGGGCTGCTGGAAACACCATATATTTT.

This clone was seen a single time. The chain carries TRBV7-2 and TRBJ1-4, with 9 bases fitting TRBD1. From germline, CDR1 is SGHTA and CDR2 FQGNSA. The length of the CDR3 is 16 residues. V dropped 4 bases and J dropped 4; count of bases not matched to a gene: 7. The CDR3 DNA reads TGTGCCAGCAGCTATAGGGGGACAGGGATTAATGAAAAACTGTTTTTT. This codes for CASSYRGTGINEKLFF.

The V gene is TRBV7-2, the J gene TRBJ2-1, with a tentative D call TRBD2 (5 bases). Trimming took off 5 bases at V and 0 bases at J, with 11 bases between the two ends. In germline, CDR1 is SGHTA, CDR2 FQGNSA. The CDR3 consists of 15 residues. This CDR3 reads CASSPTRVSYNEQFF. DNA for the CDR3: TGTGCCAGCAGCCCCACTAGAGTCTCCTACAATGAGCAGTTCTTC.

The chain employs TRBV24-1 and TRBJ2-3, with D perhaps TRBD2 (7 bases). The germline V gene encodes CDR1 KGHDR and CDR2 SFDVKD. The CDR3 is 16 amino acids. V lost 1 base to trimming and J lost 5 bases, with 15 bases between them. CDR3: CATSDFGGAGVDTQYF. The CDR3 DNA reads TGTGCCACCAGTGATTTTGGGGGGGCAGGGGTAGATACGCAGTATTTT.

The J gene is TRBJ1-5, the V gene TRBV19; 7 nucleotides match TRBD1. This CDR3 spans 16 amino acids. Germline trimming cut 4 bases from V and 4 bases from J; bases unmatched to any gene: 10. Germline V gene lookup returns CDR1 LNHDA and CDR2 SQIVND (reference sequence). CDR3 region: CASSTYLDRLNQPQHF. CDR3 coding DNA: TGTGCCAGTAGTACCTATCTGGACAGGTTAAATCAGCCCCAGCATTTT. Full variable domain (remainder filled in from reference TRBV19 and TRBJ1-5): DGGITQSPKYLFRKEGQNVTLSCEQNLNHDAMYWYRQDPGQGLRLIYYSQIVNDFQKGDIAEGYSVSREKKESFPLTVTSAQKNPTAFYLCASSTYLDRLNQPQHFGDGTRLSIL.

CDR3 region: CASSTQGTYYEQYF. CDR3 DNA: TGCGCCAGCAGCACACAGGGTACCTACTACGAGCAGTACTTC. The gene calls are TRBV5-1 and TRBJ2-7; a weak D match, TRBD1 (6 bases). The CDR3 has 14 amino acids. Between the trimmed V and J ends, which lost 4 bases and 3 bases, there was a span of 14 bases. Per germline, CDR1 SGHRS and CDR2 YFSETQ.

CDR3 amino acids: CASSQEDVGGDYGYTF. CDR3 DNA sequence: TGTGCCAGCAGCCAAGAAGACGTAGGGGGCGACTATGGCTACACCTTC. This chain connects TRBV3-1 (or the pseudogene TRBV3-2) to TRBJ1-2; 7 positions match TRBD1. Per germline, CDR1 LGHDT and CDR2 YNNKEL (reference sequence). This CDR3 spans 16 amino acids. The junction had 7 bases not matched to a gene; V was cut back by 0 bases and J by 3 bases.

The chain couples TRBV21-1 to TRBJ1-3. TRBV21-1 is listed as a pseudogene. The CDR3 consists of 18 residues. The CDR3 DNA is TGTGCCAGCAGCAGCCCAAGAGGCGCATTTTTTATCGGAAACACCATATATTTT. It encodes CASSSPRGAFFIGNTIYF.

V gene TRBV7-2 combines with J gene TRBJ2-2; the D is unclear. Between the trimmed V and J ends, which lost 1 base and 4 bases, there was a span of 16 bases. There are 17 residues in the CDR3. Germline CDR1 is SGHTA and CDR2 is FQGNSA. DNA of the CDR3: TGTGCCAGCAGCTTAGTTGTCAGGCCCCTGGGCACCGGGGAGCTGTTTTTT. Translated: CASSLVVRPLGTGELFF.

This clone was observed a few times. The J gene is TRBJ2-1, the V gene TRBV3-1 (or the pseudogene TRBV3-2); 9 nucleotides match TRBD2. Germline values: CDR1 LGHDT, CDR2 YNNKEL (reference sequence). Losses at the gene ends were 0 bases for V and 5 bases for J; bases not matched to a gene: 11. The CDR3 consists of 18 residues. CDR3 DNA: TGTGCCAGCAGCCAAGAAACGACGGATAGCGGGGGAAACAATGAGCAGTTCTTC. It encodes CASSQETTDSGGNNEQFF.

This sequence joins TRBV5-1 and TRBJ1-1; D not resolved. The CDR3 length is 13 residues. Trimming left V 2 bases short and J 5 bases short, with 10 bases between. Germline lookup yields CDR1 SGHRS and CDR2 YFSETQ. CDR3 amino acids: CASSFGGDTEAFF. CDR3 nucleotides: TGCGCCAGCAGCTTCGGCGGGGATACTGAAGCTTTCTTT.

The V call is TRBV7-9, the J call TRBJ1-1; D gene ambiguous. The CDR3 sequence is 13 residues long. The V gene's germline CDR1 is SEHNR and CDR2 FQNEAQ (reference sequence). Deletions cut 5 bases from V and 1 base from J, with 8 bases between. CDR3: CASSLTQNTEAFF. The CDR3 DNA sequence: TGTGCCAGCAGCCTAACCCAGAACACTGAAGCTTTCTTT.

The rearrangement joins TRBV6-1 to TRBJ1-2; D is ambiguous. V lost 4 bases and J 5 bases, leaving 20 bases between the germline ends. The CDR3 has 16 residues. Germline CDR1 and CDR2: MNHNS and SASEGT. CDR3 in amino acids: CASSAGRDLLGYGYTF. CDR3 bases: TGTGCCAGCAGTGCCGGTCGGGATTTATTGGGGTATGGCTACACCTTC.

The J gene is TRBJ2-7, the V gene TRBV6-1, with TRBD2 matching over 7 bases. Germline V lookup: CDR1 MNHNS, CDR2 SASEGT. The V segment lost 5 bases and the J segment 6 bases; nucleotides outside the gene matches: 16. This CDR3 has 16 residues. The CDR3 here is CASSQGLVIGRGEQYF. CDR3 in DNA: TGTGCCAGCAGTCAAGGACTAGTGATTGGGAGGGGCGAGCAGTACTTC.

This clone has only a few counts. The chain carries TRBV6-2 or TRBV6-3 and TRBJ1-6, with D possibly being TRBD1 (5 bases). The length of the CDR3 is 14 residues. The V gene lost 5 bases and the J gene lost 6 bases, with 11 bases spanning the gap. Germline-derived CDR1 and CDR2 are MNHEY and SVGEGT. For the CDR3, the DNA is TGTGCCAGCAGTAGAAGACAGACTAATTCACCCCTCCACTTT. Its translation: CASSRRQTNSPLHF.

This chain links TRBV5-4 with TRBJ2-3; possibly TRBD2 for D (6 bases). Germline CDR1 reads SGHNT; CDR2 reads YYREEE (reference sequence). CDR3 length: 16 residues. V was trimmed by 4 bases and J by 0 bases, leaving 15 bases between them. The CDR3 bases are TGTGCCAGCAGCGGGTGGACTAAGTTTAGCACAGATACGCAGTATTTT. Its translation: CASSGWTKFSTDTQYF.

V is TRBV5-1 and J is TRBJ2-1, with 16 bases matching TRBD2. Losses at the gene ends were 2 bases for V and 9 bases for J; bases not matched to a gene: 5. Germline CDR1 reads SGHRS; CDR2 reads YFSETQ. The length of the CDR3 is 16 residues. CDR3 sequence: CASSFEGTSGRGEQFF. The CDR3, as DNA: TGCGCCAGCAGCTTCGAGGGGACTAGCGGGAGGGGTGAGCAGTTCTTC.

The chain is built from TRBV5-8 and TRBJ2-7, with no clear D. This CDR3 has 12 amino acids. With 0 bases removed from V and 4 bases from J, the gap between germline ends came to 5 bases. CDR1 SGHTS and CDR2 YDEGEE come from the germline V gene. CDR3 in amino acids: CASSLGRYEQYF. CDR3 DNA: TGTGCCAGCAGCTTGGGCAGATACGAGCAGTACTTC. The full variable domain, with the rest looked up from reference TRBV5-8 and TRBJ2-7, is EAGVTQSPTHLIKTRGQQATLRCSPISGHTSVYWYQQALGLGLQFLLWYDEGEERNRGNFPPRFSGRQFPNYSSELNVNALELEDSALYLCASSLGRYEQYFGPGTRLTVT.

The J gene is TRBJ1-1, the V gene TRBV2; 9 bases align to TRBD1. The germline gives CDR1 SNHLY, CDR2 FYNNEI. V was pared by 6 bases and J by 3 bases, with 5 bases of the junction left unmatched. This CDR3 is built from 14 residues. CDR3 in DNA: TGTGCCAGCAGGGGGACAGGGCTCGACACTGAAGCTTTCTTT. Translating it yields CASRGTGLDTEAFF.

V and J are TRBV5-4 and TRBJ2-7, with 11 bases that match TRBD1. Per germline, CDR1 SGHNT and CDR2 YYREEE (reference sequence). J gave up 0 bases and V 4 bases, and 9 bases lay outside the gene matches. This CDR3 has 17 amino acids. CDR3 in amino acids: CASSAGQGAPSSYEQYF. DNA for the CDR3: TGTGCCAGCAGCGCCGGACAGGGGGCTCCCTCCTCCTACGAGCAGTACTTC.